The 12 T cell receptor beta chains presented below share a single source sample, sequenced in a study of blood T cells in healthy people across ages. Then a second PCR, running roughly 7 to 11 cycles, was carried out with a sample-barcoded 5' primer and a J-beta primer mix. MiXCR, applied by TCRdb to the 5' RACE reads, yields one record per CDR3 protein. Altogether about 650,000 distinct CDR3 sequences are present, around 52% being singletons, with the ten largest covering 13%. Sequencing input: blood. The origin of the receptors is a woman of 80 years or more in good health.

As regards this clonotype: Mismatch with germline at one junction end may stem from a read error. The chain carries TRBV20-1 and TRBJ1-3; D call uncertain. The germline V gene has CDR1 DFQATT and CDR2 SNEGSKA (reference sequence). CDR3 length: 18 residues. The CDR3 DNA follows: TGCAGTGCTAGAGGCTCCCAGACTGGTTTCAGCTCTGGAAACGCCATATATTTT. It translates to CSARGSQTGFSSGNAIYF.

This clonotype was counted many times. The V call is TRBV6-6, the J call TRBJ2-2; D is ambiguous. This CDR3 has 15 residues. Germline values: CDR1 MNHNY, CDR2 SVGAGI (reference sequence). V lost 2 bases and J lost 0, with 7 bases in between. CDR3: CASSYRSTNTGELFF. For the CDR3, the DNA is TGTGCCAGCAGTTACAGGTCTACGAACACCGGGGAGCTGTTTTTT.

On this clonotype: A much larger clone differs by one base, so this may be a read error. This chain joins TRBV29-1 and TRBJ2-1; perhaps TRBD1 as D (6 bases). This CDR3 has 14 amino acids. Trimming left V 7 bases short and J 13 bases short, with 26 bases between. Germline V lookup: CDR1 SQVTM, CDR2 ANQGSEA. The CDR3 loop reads CSGKPTGLGETQFF. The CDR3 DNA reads TGCAGCGGTAAACCGACAGGACTCGGGGAGACCCAGTTCTTC.

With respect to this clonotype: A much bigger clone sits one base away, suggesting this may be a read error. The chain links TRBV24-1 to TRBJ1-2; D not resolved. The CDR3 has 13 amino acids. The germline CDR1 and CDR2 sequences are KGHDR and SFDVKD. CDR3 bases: TGTACCACCAGTGAGAAGTATAACTATGGCTACACCTTC. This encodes CTTSEKYNYGYTF.

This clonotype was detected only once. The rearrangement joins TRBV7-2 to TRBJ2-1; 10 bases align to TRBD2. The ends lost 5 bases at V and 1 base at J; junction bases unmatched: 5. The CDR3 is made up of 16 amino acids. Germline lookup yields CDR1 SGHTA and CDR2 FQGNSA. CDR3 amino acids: CASSPKRGGSYNEQFF. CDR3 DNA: TGTGCCAGCAGCCCTAAGCGGGGGGGATCCTACAATGAGCAGTTCTTC. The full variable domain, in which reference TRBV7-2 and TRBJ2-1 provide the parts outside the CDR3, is GAGVSQSPSNKVTEKGKDVELRCDPISGHTALYWYRQSLGQGLEFLIYFQGNSAPDKSGLPSDRFSAERTGGSVSTLTIQRTQQEDSAVYLCASSPKRGGSYNEQFFGPGTRLTVL.

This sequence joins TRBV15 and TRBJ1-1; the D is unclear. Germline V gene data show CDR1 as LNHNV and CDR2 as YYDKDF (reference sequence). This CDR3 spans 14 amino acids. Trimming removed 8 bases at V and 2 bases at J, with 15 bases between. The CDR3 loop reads CATDPTGANTEAFF. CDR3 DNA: TGTGCCACCGACCCAACGGGAGCTAACACTGAAGCTTTCTTT.

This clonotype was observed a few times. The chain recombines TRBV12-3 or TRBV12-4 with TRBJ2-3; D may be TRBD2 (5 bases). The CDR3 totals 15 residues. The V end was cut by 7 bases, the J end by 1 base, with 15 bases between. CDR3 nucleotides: TGTGCCAGCACCCCTCGGGGAAGTGGCACAGATACGCAGTATTTT. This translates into CASTPRGSGTDTQYF.

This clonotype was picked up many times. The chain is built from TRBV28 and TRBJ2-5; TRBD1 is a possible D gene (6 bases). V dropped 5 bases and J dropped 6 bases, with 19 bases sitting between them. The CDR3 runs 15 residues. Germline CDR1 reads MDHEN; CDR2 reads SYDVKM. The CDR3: CASSPRYRAAKTQYF. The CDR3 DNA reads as TGTGCCAGCAGTCCTCGATACAGGGCGGCAAAGACCCAGTACTTC.

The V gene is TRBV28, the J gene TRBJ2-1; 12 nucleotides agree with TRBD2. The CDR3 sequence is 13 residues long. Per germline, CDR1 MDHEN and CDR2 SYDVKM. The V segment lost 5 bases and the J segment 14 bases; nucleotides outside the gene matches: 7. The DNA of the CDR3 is TGTGCCAGCAGTGCTAGCGGGAGGGAGGCTGAGTTCTTC. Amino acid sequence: CASSASGREAEFF.

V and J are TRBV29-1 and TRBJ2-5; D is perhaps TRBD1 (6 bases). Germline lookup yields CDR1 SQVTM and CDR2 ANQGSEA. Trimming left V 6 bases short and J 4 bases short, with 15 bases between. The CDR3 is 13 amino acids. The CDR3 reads CSVPGEVGETQYF. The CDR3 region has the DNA TGCAGCGTCCCAGGGGAAGTCGGAGAGACCCAGTACTTC.

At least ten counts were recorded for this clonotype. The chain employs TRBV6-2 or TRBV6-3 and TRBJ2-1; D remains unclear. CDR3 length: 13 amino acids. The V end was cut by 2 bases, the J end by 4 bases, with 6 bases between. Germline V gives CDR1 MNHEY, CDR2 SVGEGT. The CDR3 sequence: CASSYVLYNEQFF. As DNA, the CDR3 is TGTGCCAGCAGTTACGTCCTTTACAATGAGCAGTTCTTC.

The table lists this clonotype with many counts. The CDR3 nucleotides are TGCAGTGCTAGAGATACGGGAACAGAGACCCAGTACTTC. Translation: CSARDTGTETQYF. The rearrangement joins TRBV20-1 to TRBJ2-5; D possibly corresponds to TRBD2 (5 bases). This CDR3 is 13 amino acids long. Trimming took off 0 bases at V and 4 bases at J, with 9 bases between the two ends. Germline CDR1 DFQATT, CDR2 SNEGSKA (reference sequence).